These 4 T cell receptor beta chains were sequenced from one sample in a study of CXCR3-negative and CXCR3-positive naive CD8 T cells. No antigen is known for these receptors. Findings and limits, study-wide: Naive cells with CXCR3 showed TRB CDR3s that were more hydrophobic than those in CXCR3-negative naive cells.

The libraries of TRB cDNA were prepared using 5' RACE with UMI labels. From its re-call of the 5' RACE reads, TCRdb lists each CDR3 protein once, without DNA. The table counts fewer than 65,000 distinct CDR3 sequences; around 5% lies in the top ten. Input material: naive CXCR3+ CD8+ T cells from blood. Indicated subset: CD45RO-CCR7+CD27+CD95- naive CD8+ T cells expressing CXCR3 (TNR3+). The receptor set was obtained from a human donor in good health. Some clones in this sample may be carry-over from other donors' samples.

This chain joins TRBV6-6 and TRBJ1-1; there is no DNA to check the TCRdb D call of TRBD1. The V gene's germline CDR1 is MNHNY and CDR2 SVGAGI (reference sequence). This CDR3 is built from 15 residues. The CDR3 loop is CASTLSGAPNTEAFF.

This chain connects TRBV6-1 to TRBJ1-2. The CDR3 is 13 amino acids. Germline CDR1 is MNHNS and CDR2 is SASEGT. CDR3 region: CASSGGPAGGYTF.

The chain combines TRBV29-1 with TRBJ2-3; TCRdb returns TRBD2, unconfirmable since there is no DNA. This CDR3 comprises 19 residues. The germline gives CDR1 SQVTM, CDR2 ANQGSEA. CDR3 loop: CSVDVGLAGGLYSKDTQYF.

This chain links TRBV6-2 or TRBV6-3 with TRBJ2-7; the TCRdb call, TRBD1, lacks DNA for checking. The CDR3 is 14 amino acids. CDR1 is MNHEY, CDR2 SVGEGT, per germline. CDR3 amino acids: CASSYPDGVYEQYF.